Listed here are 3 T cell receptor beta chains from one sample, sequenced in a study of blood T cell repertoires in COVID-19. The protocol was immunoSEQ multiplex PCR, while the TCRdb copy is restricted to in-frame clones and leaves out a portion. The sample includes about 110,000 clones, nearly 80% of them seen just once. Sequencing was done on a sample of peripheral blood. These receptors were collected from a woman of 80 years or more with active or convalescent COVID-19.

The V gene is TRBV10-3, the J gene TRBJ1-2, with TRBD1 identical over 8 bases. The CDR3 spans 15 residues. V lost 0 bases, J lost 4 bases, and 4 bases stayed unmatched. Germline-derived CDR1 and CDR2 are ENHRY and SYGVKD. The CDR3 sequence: CAISESLGQGYGYTF. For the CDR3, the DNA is TGTGCCATCAGTGAGTCTTTAGGACAGGGCTATGGCTACACCTTC.

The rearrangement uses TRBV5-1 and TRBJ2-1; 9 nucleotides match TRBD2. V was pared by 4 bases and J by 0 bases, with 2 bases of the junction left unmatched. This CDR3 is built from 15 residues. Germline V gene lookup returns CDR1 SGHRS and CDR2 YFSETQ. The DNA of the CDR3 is TGCGCCAGCAGCGTTAGCGGGAGCTCCTACAATGAGCAGTTCTTC. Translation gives CASSVSGSSYNEQFF.

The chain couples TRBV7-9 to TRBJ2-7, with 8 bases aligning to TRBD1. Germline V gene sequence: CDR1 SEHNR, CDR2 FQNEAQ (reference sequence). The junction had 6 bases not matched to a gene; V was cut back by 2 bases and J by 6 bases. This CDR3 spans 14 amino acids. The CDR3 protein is CASSLNQGAGEQYF. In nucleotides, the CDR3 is TGTGCCAGCAGCTTAAATCAGGGGGCTGGCGAGCAGTACTTC. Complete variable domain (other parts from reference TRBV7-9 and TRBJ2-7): DTGVSQNPRHKITKRGQNVTFRCDPISEHNRLYWYRQTLGQGPEFLTYFQNEAQLEKSRLLSDRFSAERPKGSFSTLEIQRTEQGDSAMYLCASSLNQGAGEQYFGPGTRLTVT.